The clone carrying this T cell receptor beta chain was counted at least ten times. Its target is unknown. This specimen comes from a study of T cells in Graves' hyperthyroidism and ophthalmopathy. Whole-study results and caveats: Among clonotypes expanded in thyroid above 0.001, most were also found in blood. The model identified upcoming ophthalmopathy a median roughly 6 months ahead of onset.

Trimming removed 1 base from V and 9 bases from J, with 7 bases in between. The CDR3 extends over 13 amino acids. Germline CDR1 MNHNS, CDR2 SASEGT. Cells are PBMCs isolated from around 9.4 ml of fresh blood. TCR beta CDR3 region amplification was performed from RNA transcripts. Researchers ran a first-round RT-PCR on the TCR CDR3 using the HTBI primer set. In TCRdb, the multiplex PCR reads were re-called with MiXCR into one record per CDR3 protein. Here the sample spans 250,000 to 300,000 distinct CDR3 sequences, roughly an eighth being singletons. The TCR sequence derives from a woman between 35 and 50 years old with Graves' hyperthyroidism. Sequencing input: blood. This sequence joins TRBV6-1 and TRBJ1-6, with no clear D. CDR3 residues: CASSEVLGSPLHF. DNA for the CDR3: TGTGCCAGCAGTGAAGTTCTGGGTTCACCCCTCCACTTT.